The sequence of this TCR beta chain was determined in a study of blood T cells in healthy people across ages. General study results and limits: A strong correlation was seen between TCR beta diversity and naive T cell percentage.

This clonotype was recorded a few times. The antigen remains unidentified. It was with a sample-barcoded 5' primer and a J-beta primer mix that a second PCR of roughly 7 to 12 cycles was run. TCRdb processed the 5' RACE reads anew with MiXCR; each CDR3 protein has one entry. The repertoire holds around 1,000,000 distinct CDR3 sequences, with 20% to 25% as singletons. J gave up 6 bases and V 1 base, and 11 bases lay outside the gene matches. The germline V gene encodes CDR1 LGHNA and CDR2 YSLEER. CDR3 length: 17 residues. The same sample was also used in a study of T cells of mothers and their children. That source adds: The study obtained over 8 million TCR beta CDR3 reads per mother and about 3 million per child.

The sample comprised blood. The receptor was isolated from a girl aged 2-10 years in good health. V is TRBV4-3 and J is TRBJ1-3; TRBD1 aligns across 8 bases. The CDR3 DNA is TGCGCCAGCAGCCAAGGTCTGGAGGCAGGGGGCCAAAACACCATATATTTT. As protein: CASSQGLEAGGQNTIYF.